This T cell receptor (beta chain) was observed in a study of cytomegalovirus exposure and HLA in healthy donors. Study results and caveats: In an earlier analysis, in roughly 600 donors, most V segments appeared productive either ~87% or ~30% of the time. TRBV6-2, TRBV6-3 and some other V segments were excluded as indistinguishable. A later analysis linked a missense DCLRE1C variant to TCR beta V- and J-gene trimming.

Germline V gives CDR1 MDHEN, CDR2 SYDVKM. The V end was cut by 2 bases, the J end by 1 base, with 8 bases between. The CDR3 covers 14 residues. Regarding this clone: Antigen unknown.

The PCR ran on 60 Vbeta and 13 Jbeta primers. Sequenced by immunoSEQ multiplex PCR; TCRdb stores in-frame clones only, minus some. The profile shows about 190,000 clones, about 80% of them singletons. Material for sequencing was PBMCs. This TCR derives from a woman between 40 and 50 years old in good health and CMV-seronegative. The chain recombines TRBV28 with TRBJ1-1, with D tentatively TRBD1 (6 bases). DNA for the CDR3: TGTGCCAGCAGTTTAGCGACAGGGAACACTGAAGCTTTCTTT. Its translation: CASSLATGNTEAFF.